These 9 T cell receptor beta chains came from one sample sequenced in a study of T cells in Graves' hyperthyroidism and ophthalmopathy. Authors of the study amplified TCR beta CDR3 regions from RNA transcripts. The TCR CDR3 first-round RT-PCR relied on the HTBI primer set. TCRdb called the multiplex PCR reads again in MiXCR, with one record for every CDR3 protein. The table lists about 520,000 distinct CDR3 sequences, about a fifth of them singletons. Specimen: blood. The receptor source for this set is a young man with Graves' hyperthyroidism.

CDR3 sequence reads: CASSPRLPGGDGTYGYTF. CDR3 bases: TGTGCCAGCAGTCCTCGGCTCCCGGGGGGTGATGGTACTTATGGCTACACCTTC. This rearrangement joins TRBV12-3 or TRBV12-4 to TRBJ1-2; TRBD1 might be the D (5 bases). The CDR3 extends over 18 amino acids. The germline V and J ends were trimmed by 5 bases and 5 bases, with 27 bases remaining between them.

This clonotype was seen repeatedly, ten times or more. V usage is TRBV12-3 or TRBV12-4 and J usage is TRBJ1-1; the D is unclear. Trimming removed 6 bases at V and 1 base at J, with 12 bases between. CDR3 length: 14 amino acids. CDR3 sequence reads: CASSPRRTNTEAFF. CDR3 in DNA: TGTGCCAGCAGCCCTCGAAGGACGAACACTGAAGCTTTCTTT.

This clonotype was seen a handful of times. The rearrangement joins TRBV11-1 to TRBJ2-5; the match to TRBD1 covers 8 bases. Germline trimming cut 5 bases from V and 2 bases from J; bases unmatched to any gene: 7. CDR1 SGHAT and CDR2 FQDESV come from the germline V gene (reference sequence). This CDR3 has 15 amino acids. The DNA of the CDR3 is TGTGCCAGCAGCCCGGACAGGGTGCGGCAAGAGACCCAGTACTTC. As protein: CASSPDRVRQETQYF. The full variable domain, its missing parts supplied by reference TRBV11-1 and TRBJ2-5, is EAEVAQSPRYKITEKSQAVAFWCDPISGHATLYWYRQILGQGPELLVQFQDESVVDDSQLPKDRFSAERLKGVDSTLKIQPAELGDSAMYLCASSPDRVRQETQYFGPGTRLLVL.

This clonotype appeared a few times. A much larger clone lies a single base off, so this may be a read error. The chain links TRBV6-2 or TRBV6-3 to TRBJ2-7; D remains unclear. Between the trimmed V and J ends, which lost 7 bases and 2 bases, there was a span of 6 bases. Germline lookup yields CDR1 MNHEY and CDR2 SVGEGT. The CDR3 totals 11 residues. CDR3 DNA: TGTGCCAGCATCGACGCCTACGAGCAGTACGTC. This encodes CASIDAYEQYV.

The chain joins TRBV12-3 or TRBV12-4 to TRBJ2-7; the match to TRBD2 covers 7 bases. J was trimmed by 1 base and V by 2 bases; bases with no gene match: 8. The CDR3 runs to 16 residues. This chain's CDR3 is CASSLYPQRGSYEQYF. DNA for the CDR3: TGTGCCAGCAGTTTATATCCGCAGCGGGGTTCCTACGAGCAGTACTTC.

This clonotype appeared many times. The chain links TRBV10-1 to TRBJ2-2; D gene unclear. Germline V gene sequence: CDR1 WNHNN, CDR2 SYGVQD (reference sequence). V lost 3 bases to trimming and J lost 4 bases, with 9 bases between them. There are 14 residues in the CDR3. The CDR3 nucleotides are TGCGCCAGCAGTGATGGTCACACCACCGGGGAGCTGTTTTTT. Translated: CASSDGHTTGELFF.

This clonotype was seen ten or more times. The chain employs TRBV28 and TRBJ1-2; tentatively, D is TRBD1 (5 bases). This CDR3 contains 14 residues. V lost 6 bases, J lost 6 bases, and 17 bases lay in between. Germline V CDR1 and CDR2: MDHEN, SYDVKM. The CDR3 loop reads CASSFLRGVDGYTF. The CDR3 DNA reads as TGTGCCAGCAGCTTCTTGCGGGGGGTCGATGGCTACACCTTC.

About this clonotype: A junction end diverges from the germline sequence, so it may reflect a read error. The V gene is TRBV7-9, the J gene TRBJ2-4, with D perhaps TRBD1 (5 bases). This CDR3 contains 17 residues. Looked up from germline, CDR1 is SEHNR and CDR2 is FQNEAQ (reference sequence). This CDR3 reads CASSLGWGAWAKNIKYF. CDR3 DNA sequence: TGTGCCAGCAGCTTAGGGTGGGGCGCGTGGGCCAAAAACATTAAGTACTTC.

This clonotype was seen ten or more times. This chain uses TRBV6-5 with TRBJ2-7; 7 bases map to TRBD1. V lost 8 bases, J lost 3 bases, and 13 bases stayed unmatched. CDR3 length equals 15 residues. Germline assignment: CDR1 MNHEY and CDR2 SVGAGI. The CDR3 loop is CASAGVRQGYYEQYF. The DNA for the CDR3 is TGTGCCAGCGCTGGAGTTCGACAGGGATACTACGAGCAGTACTTC.